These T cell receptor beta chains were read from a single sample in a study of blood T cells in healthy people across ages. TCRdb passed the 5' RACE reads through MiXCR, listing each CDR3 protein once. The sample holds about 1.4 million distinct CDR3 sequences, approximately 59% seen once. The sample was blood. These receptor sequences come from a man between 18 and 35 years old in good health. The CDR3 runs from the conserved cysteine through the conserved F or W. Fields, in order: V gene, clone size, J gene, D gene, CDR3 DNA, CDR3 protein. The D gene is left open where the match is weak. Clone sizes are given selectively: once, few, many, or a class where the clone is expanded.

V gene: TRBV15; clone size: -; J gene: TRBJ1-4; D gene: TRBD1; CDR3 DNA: TGTGCCACCAGCAGGGACAGGGGAGAAAAACTGTTTTTT; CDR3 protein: CATSRDRGEKLFF
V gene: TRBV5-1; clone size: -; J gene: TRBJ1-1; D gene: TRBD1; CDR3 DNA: TGCGCCAGCAGCTTAGTACCCGGGACAGGGGGCTCAGATACTGAAGCTTTCTTT; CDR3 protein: CASSLVPGTGGSDTEAFF
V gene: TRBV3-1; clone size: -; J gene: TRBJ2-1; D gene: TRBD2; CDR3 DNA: TGTGCCAGCAGCCTAGCTACTAGCGGGAGGGGAGGGCAGTTCTTC; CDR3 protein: CASSLATSGRGGQFF
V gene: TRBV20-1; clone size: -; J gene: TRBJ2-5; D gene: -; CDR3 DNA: TGCAGTGCTAGCGAACTCCGCACGGAACAAGAGACCCAGTACTTC; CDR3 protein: CSASELRTEQETQYF
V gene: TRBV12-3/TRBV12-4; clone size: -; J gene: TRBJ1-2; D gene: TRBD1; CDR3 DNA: TGTGCCAGCAGGATACAGGGGTCTACCTATGGCTACACCTTC; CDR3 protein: CASRIQGSTYGYTF
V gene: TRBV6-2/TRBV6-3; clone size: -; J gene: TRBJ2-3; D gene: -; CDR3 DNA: TGTGCCAGCAACCTCTTAGGGAGGACGCAGTATTTT; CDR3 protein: CASNLLGRTQYF
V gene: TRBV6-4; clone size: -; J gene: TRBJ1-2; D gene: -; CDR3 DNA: TGTGCCAGCAGTGACTCGAAGGGATCTAACTATGGCTACACCTTC; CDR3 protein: CASSDSKGSNYGYTF
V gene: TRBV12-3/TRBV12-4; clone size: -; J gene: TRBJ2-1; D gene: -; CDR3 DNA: TGTGCCAGCAGTCCATCACTCGTGAATGAGCAGTTCTTC; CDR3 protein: CASSPSLVNEQFF
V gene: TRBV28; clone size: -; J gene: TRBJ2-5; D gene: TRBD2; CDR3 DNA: TGTGCCAGCAGTCCGGACACTAGCGGGGGAGAGACCCAGTACTTC; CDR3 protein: CASSPDTSGGETQYF
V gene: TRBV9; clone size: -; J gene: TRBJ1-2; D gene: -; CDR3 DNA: TGTGCCAGCAGCGTAGGAACCTGGGACGGAACTAACTATGGCTACACCTTC; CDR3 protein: CASSVGTWDGTNYGYTF
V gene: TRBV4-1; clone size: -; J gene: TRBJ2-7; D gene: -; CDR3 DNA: TGCGCCAGCAGCCACCCCGGCCGACTTAACTCCTACGAGCAGTACTTC; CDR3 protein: CASSHPGRLNSYEQYF
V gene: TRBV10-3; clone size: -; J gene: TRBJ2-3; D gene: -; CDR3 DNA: TGTGCCATCAGTGACCCTCTAGCTGAATACACAGATACGCAGTATTTT; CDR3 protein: CAISDPLAEYTDTQYF
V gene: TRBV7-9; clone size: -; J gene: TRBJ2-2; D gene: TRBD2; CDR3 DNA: TGTGCCAGCAGCCAGCGGGATCCGAACACCGGGGAGCTGTTTTTT; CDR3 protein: CASSQRDPNTGELFF
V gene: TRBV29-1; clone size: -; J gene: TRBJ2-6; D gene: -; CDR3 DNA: TGCAGCCCTCCCCCCTCTGGGGCCAACGTCCTGACTTTC; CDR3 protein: CSPPPSGANVLTF
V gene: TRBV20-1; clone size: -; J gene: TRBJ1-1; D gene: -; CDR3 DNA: TGCAGTCCCAAAAGGGGGAAATGGGACACTGAAGCTTTCTTT; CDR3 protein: CSPKRGKWDTEAFF
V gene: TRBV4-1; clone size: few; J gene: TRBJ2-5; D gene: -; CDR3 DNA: TGCGCCAGCAGCCCAGTGGAACCTTTGGGGGTAGGGGAGACCCAGTACTTC; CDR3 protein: CASSPVEPLGVGETQYF
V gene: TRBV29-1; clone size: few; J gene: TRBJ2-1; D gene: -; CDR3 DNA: TGCAGCGTAACCCCCGGGACAACCTACAATGAGCAGTTCTTC; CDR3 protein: CSVTPGTTYNEQFF
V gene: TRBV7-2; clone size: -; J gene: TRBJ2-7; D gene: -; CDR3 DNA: TGTGCCAGCAGCTATGGGGCAGAAAGCTCCTACGAGCAGTACTTC; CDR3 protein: CASSYGAESSYEQYF
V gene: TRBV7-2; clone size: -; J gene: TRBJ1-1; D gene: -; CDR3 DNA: TGTGCCAGCAGCTTAGTGCTCCGAAAAGGGGCTTTCTTT; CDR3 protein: CASSLVLRKGAFF
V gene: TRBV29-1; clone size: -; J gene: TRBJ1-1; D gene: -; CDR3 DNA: TGCAGCGTTTCTAGGGTGAACACTGAAGCTTTCTTT; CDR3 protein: CSVSRVNTEAFF
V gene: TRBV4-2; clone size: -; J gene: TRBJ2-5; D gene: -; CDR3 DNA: TGTGCCAGCAGCCGAAATACAGGGTCTGCGGAGACCCAGTACTTC; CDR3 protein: CASSRNTGSAETQYF
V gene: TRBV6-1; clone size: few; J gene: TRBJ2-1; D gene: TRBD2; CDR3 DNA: TGTGCCAGCAGTAGAGCGCGGGAGACCTATAGGGATGAGCAGTTCTTC; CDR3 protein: CASSRARETYRDEQFF
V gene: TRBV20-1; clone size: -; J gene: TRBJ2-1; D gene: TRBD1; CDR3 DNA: TGCAGTGCCATGACAGGGGGCGCGGAGGGGTTCTTC; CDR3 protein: CSAMTGGAEGFF
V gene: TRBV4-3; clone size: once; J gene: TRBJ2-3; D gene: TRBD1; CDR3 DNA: TGCGCCAGCAGCCAAGATTCAACAGGGGGCTTAGATACGCAGTATTTT; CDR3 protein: CASSQDSTGGLDTQYF